A single sample gave rise to the 25 T cell receptor beta chains below, sequenced in a study of response to subunit inactivated influenza vaccine. TCRdb re-analysed the RT-PCR reads in MiXCR, keeping a single row per CDR3 protein. The repertoire holds hundreds of thousands of distinct CDR3 sequences, 15% to 18% seen once, with 9.5% to 13% in the top ten. The specimen was PBMCs from blood, collected 11 to 12 days after vaccination. The receptors come from a man over 45 who received an inactivated influenza vaccine.

This clonotype came up many times. This chain connects TRBV10-3 to TRBJ2-3, with TRBD1 as a possible D gene (6 bases). Germline V gene data show CDR1 as ENHRY and CDR2 as SYGVKD. V was pared by 3 bases and J by 4 bases, with 17 bases between. CDR3 length: 16 residues. Here the CDR3 DNA reads TGTGCCATCAGTGACCCCGGCTTGGGGGCGGCAGATACGCAGTATTTT. It encodes CAISDPGLGAADTQYF.

This clonotype was detected only a few times. This chain links TRBV6-5 with TRBJ2-5; TRBD2 might be the D (6 bases). The germline gives CDR1 MNHEY, CDR2 SVGAGI. The CDR3 totals 17 residues. Trimming shortened V by 4 bases and J by 1 base, and 19 bases separated the two germline ends. The CDR3 sequence: CASSWGIVGGSQETQYF. CDR3 nucleotides: TGTGCCAGCAGTTGGGGGATCGTGGGAGGCAGCCAAGAGACCCAGTACTTC.

This clonotype was seen more than once but under ten times. The rearrangement links TRBV9 to TRBJ2-5, with D maybe TRBD1 (6 bases). Germline V CDR1 and CDR2: SGDLS, YYNGEE. The length of the CDR3 is 14 residues. Trimming pared 2 bases from V and 5 bases from J, leaving 13 bases between. As DNA, the CDR3 is TGTGCCAGCAGCGTCCAGGGGTTCGGGGAGACCCAGTACTTC. This sequence encodes CASSVQGFGETQYF.

V usage is TRBV7-2 and J usage is TRBJ2-3; D is perhaps TRBD2 (5 bases). Trimming removed 5 bases at V and 1 base at J, with 19 bases between. The germline V gene has CDR1 SGHTA and CDR2 FQGNSA. The CDR3 covers 17 residues. CDR3 DNA: TGTGCCAGCAGCCCTGGTGGAAACGGGATTCGCACAGATACGCAGTATTTT. This sequence encodes CASSPGGNGIRTDTQYF.

Only a few counts were recorded for this clonotype. CDR3 sequence (DNA): TGTGCCAGCTCACGGCCGGGCTCAGATACGCAGTATTTT. Translating gives CASSRPGSDTQYF. The chain links TRBV18 to TRBJ2-3, with D unresolved. Trimming removed 4 bases from V and 4 bases from J, with 9 bases in between. Germline CDR1 and CDR2: KGHSH and LQKENI. The CDR3 runs to 13 residues. Full variable domain (outside the CDR3, taken from reference TRBV18 and TRBJ2-3): NAGVMQNPRHLVRRRGQEARLRCSPMKGHSHVYWYRQLPEEGLKFMVYLQKENIIDESGMPKERFSAEFPKEGPSILRIQQVVRGDSAAYFCASSRPGSDTQYFGPGTRLTVL.

This sequence joins TRBV3-1 and TRBJ2-1, with 7 positions matching TRBD2. This CDR3 is 16 amino acids long. Trimming took 4 bases from V and 1 from J; bases not matched to a gene: 7. CDR1 is LGHDT and CDR2 is YNNKEL in the germline V gene (reference sequence). The CDR3 sequence is CASSPSGNRSYNEQFF. CDR3 DNA: TGTGCCAGCAGCCCGAGCGGGAATCGGTCCTACAATGAGCAGTTCTTC.

There are a few counts of this clonotype. The V call is TRBV28, the J call TRBJ2-7; D may be TRBD2 (5 bases). This CDR3 has 14 residues. Per germline, CDR1 MDHEN and CDR2 SYDVKM. V lost 3 bases and J lost 2, with 11 bases in between. The CDR3 region has the DNA TGTGCCAGCAGTTTGGGAGACGCAACCTACGAGCAGTACTTC. Translated: CASSLGDATYEQYF.

This clonotype occurred a few times. The rearrangement joins TRBV4-3 to TRBJ2-5; 7 bases are shared with TRBD1. The junction had 3 bases not matched to a gene; V was cut back by 0 bases and J by 5 bases. CDR3 length: 14 residues. Germline-derived CDR1 and CDR2 are LGHNA and YSLEER. CDR3 protein: CASSQDRGLETQYF. The CDR3 DNA is TGCGCCAGCAGCCAAGACAGGGGGTTGGAGACCCAGTACTTC.

This sequence joins TRBV5-1 and TRBJ2-7; D possibly corresponds to TRBD1 (5 bases). In germline, CDR1 is SGHRS, CDR2 YFSETQ. The V gene lost 0 bases and the J gene lost 3 bases, with 10 bases spanning the gap. This CDR3 spans 14 amino acids. Here the CDR3 reads CASSLGTWGYEQYF. In nucleotides, the CDR3 is TGCGCCAGCAGCTTGGGGACATGGGGCTACGAGCAGTACTTC.

This clonotype was seen repeatedly, ten times or more. The chain is built from TRBV6-5 and TRBJ1-4, with a tentative D call TRBD1 (5 bases). This CDR3 spans 17 amino acids. In germline, CDR1 is MNHEY, CDR2 SVGAGI. V was pared by 2 bases and J by 3 bases, with 16 bases between. This chain's CDR3 is CASSYGQGGMANEKLFF. The DNA of the CDR3 is TGTGCCAGCAGTTACGGGCAGGGAGGAATGGCTAATGAAAAACTGTTTTTT.

In its sample, this clonotype was seen many times. This chain joins TRBV25-1 and TRBJ2-2, with 10 bases lining up with TRBD2. J lost 0 bases, V lost 4 bases, and 8 bases had no gene match. CDR1 is MGHDK, CDR2 SYGVNS, per germline. This CDR3 has 18 amino acids. The CDR3 nucleotides read TGTGCCAGCAGTGCACCTAGCGGGAGCCCGGCGAACACCGGGGAGCTGTTTTTT. This gives the protein CASSAPSGSPANTGELFF.

The chain has TRBV30 and TRBJ2-7, with 8 positions matching TRBD2. CDR3 length equals 16 residues. CDR1 GTSNPN and CDR2 SVGIG come from the germline V gene (reference sequence). V was pared by 4 bases and J by 3 bases, with 14 bases of the junction left unmatched. The CDR3 DNA sequence: TGTGCCTGGACCGGCCGAACATCGGGGGGGAGCTACGAGCAGTACTTC. It encodes CAWTGRTSGGSYEQYF.

This clonotype was found many times. This rearrangement joins TRBV6-1 to TRBJ2-6; either TRBD1 or TRBD2 may supply D (5 bases each). V was clipped by 7 bases and J by 3 bases, with 19 bases between them. This CDR3 region has 17 residues. Germline CDR1 MNHNS, CDR2 SASEGT. The CDR3 DNA reads as TGTGCCAGCAAACGGGGCGGAGTCCGGGTTGGGGCCAACGTCCTGACTTTC. This gives the protein CASKRGGVRVGANVLTF.

The V and J genes are TRBV29-1 and TRBJ2-1; 8 bases line up with TRBD2. The CDR3 length is 14 residues. CDR1 and CDR2 from the germline V gene are SQVTM and ANQGSEA. V gave up 4 bases and J gave up 12 bases; unmatched junction bases: 14. CDR3 DNA sequence: TGCAGCGTTGCCCCCGGGAGGGTCCCAGGTATGCAGTTCTTC. This translates into CSVAPGRVPGMQFF.

This sequence joins TRBV25-1 and TRBJ2-7; TRBD1 agrees at 7 bases. From germline, CDR1 is MGHDK and CDR2 SYGVNS. There are 13 residues in the CDR3. The V segment lost 7 bases and the J segment 7 bases; nucleotides outside the gene matches: 10. In DNA form, the CDR3 reads TGTGCCAGCACTGCACAGGGGAACCTAGAGCAGTACTTC. It is translated as CASTAQGNLEQYF.

This clonotype occurred many times. V and J are TRBV4-3 and TRBJ2-1, with unresolved D. The CDR3 consists of 15 residues. Trimming removed 1 base at V and 0 bases at J, with 7 bases between. Germline V gives CDR1 LGHNA, CDR2 YSLEER. The CDR3: CASSQGPSSYNEQFF. The DNA of the CDR3 is TGCGCCAGCAGCCAAGGGCCGAGCTCCTACAATGAGCAGTTCTTC.

A few counts support this clonotype. This sequence joins TRBV2 and TRBJ2-1, with 14 bases lining up with TRBD2. V gave up 5 bases and J gave up 4 bases; unmatched junction bases: 7. CDR3 length equals 17 residues. The germline gives CDR1 SNHLY, CDR2 FYNNEI. CDR3 amino acids: CASSPGLAGVLYNEQFF. The CDR3 region has the DNA TGTGCCAGCAGTCCGGGACTAGCGGGAGTCCTTTACAATGAGCAGTTCTTC.

This clonotype was picked up many times. The chain has TRBV28 and TRBJ2-7; tentatively, D is TRBD1 or TRBD2 (7 bases each). Germline loops: CDR1 MDHEN, CDR2 SYDVKM. The CDR3 contains 14 residues. Trimming took off 1 base at V and 7 bases at J, with 14 bases between the two ends. CDR3 loop: CASSLFTGEGEQYF. CDR3 DNA sequence: TGTGCCAGCAGTTTATTCACAGGGGAGGGTGAGCAGTACTTC.

This chain links TRBV30 with TRBJ1-1; perhaps TRBD1 as D (6 bases). The germline gives CDR1 GTSNPN, CDR2 SVGIG (reference sequence). V gave up 5 bases and J gave up 5 bases, with 15 bases separating them. The CDR3 extends over 13 amino acids. The CDR3 nucleotides are TGTGCCTGGGTGGGACAATTTGTGACTGAAGCTTTCTTT. It yields the protein CAWVGQFVTEAFF.

The V gene is TRBV20-1, the J gene TRBJ2-3, with D hard to call. V lost 6 bases and J lost 1, with 11 bases in between. The CDR3 runs to 13 residues. CDR1 DFQATT and CDR2 SNEGSKA come from the germline V gene (reference sequence). The DNA of the CDR3 is TGCAGTGCCCTAATTGGGGGCACAGATACGCAGTATTTT. Protein sequence: CSALIGGTDTQYF.

V is TRBV5-1 and J is TRBJ1-1; the D is unclear. In germline, CDR1 is SGHRS, CDR2 YFSETQ. This CDR3 region has 14 residues. Trimming left V 1 base short and J 5 bases short, with 12 bases between. The chain's CDR3 is CASSLISPRTEAFF. The CDR3 coding sequence is TGCGCCAGCAGCTTGATTAGCCCCAGGACTGAAGCTTTCTTT.

This clonotype was detected many times. The chain joins TRBV7-2 to TRBJ2-6; perhaps TRBD1 as D (5 bases). The V end lost 3 bases, the J end lost 0 bases, and 9 bases lay between the germline ends. The CDR3 is made up of 16 amino acids. CDR1 and CDR2 (germline): SGHTA, FQGNSA. DNA of the CDR3: TGTGCCAGCAGCTTTCAGGGCCACTCTGGGGCCAACGTCCTGACTTTC. It codes for CASSFQGHSGANVLTF.

This clonotype was recorded a few times. The chain recombines TRBV11-2 with TRBJ2-1; D not resolved. CDR3 length: 17 residues. The V end lost 4 bases, the J end lost 0 bases, and 16 bases lay between the germline ends. Germline V gives CDR1 SGHAT, CDR2 FQNNGV. The CDR3 coding sequence is TGTGCCAGCAGCTCATATAGCCGTTCCAGCTCCTACAATGAGCAGTTCTTC. Its protein is CASSSYSRSSSYNEQFF.

The CDR3 is CASSEMGTSGFYEQYF. Here the CDR3 DNA reads TGTGCCAGCAGTGAAATGGGGACTAGCGGATTCTACGAGCAGTACTTC. This sequence joins TRBV2 and TRBJ2-7, with TRBD2 identical over 11 bases. The V gene end was trimmed by 2 bases and the J gene end by 3 bases; junction bases not matched to a gene: 6. CDR1 is SNHLY and CDR2 is FYNNEI in the germline V gene. CDR3 length: 16 amino acids.

This clonotype was seen a handful of times. The rearrangement uses TRBV5-1 and TRBJ1-6; D is possibly TRBD1 (5 bases). V was trimmed by 0 bases and J by 7 bases, leaving 14 bases between them. This CDR3 comprises 16 residues. Germline assignment: CDR1 SGHRS and CDR2 YFSETQ. CDR3 protein: CASSLESRGRNSPLHF. The CDR3 region has the DNA TGCGCCAGCAGCTTGGAGTCCCGGGGCAGGAATTCACCCCTCCACTTT.